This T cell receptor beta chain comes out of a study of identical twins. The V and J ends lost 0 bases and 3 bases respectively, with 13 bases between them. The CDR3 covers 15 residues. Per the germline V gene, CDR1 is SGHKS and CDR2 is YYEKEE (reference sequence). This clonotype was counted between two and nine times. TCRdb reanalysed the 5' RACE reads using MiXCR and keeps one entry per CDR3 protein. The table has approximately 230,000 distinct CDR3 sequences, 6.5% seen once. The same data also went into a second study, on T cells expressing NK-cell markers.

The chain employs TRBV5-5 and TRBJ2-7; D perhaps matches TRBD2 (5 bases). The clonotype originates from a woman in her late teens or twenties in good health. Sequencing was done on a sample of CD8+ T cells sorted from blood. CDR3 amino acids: CASSLEGAAFYEQYF. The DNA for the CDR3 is TGTGCCAGCAGCTTGGAAGGAGCGGCTTTCTACGAGCAGTACTTC.